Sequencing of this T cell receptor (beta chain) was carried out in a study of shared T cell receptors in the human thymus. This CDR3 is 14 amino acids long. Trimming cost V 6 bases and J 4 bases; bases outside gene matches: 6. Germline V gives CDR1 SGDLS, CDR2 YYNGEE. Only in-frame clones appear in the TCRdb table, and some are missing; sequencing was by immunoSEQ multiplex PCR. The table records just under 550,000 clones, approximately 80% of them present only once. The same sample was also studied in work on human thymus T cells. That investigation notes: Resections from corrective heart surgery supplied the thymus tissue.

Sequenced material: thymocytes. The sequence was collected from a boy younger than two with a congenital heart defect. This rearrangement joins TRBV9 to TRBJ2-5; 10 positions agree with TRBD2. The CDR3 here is CASNLAGGAETQYF. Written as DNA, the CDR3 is TGTGCCAGCAACTTAGCGGGAGGAGCAGAGACCCAGTACTTC.